The next 8 T cell receptor beta chains were all read from a single sample in a study of shared clonotypes between healthy human individuals. Assay: immunoSEQ multiplex PCR; the TCRdb copy retains only in-frame clones and omits some. The sample consists of nearly 1 million clones, approximately 80% of them appearing once. The sequenced sample consisted of memory CD4+ T cells sorted from blood. Subset meaning: CD45RA-negative fraction. These TCRs come from a man in his late teens or twenties in good health.

The chain recombines TRBV25-1 with TRBJ2-5; 10 bases align to TRBD1. There are 15 residues in the CDR3. Trimming cost V 1 base and J 6 bases; bases outside gene matches: 5. Germline V lookup: CDR1 MGHDK, CDR2 SYGVNS. Here the CDR3 reads CASSELGQGMKTQYF. Here the CDR3 DNA reads TGTGCCAGCAGTGAATTGGGACAGGGGATGAAGACCCAGTACTTC.

This chain connects TRBV5-1 to TRBJ1-4, with TRBD1 matching 7 bases. The germline gives CDR1 SGHRS, CDR2 YFSETQ. This CDR3 contains 15 residues. The J segment lost 8 bases and the V segment lost 0 bases, leaving 7 bases of the junction unmatched. This CDR3 is CASSLGDRMGEKLFF. As DNA, the CDR3 is TGCGCCAGCAGCTTGGGGGACAGAATGGGGGAAAAACTGTTTTTT.

The chain carries TRBV30 and TRBJ2-5; D possibly matches TRBD1 or TRBD2 (5 bases each). The J call could be wrong; TRBJ2-7 is a better fit for the DNA end. The germline gives CDR1 GTSNPN, CDR2 SVGIG (reference sequence). This CDR3 is built from 17 residues. This chain's CDR3 is CAWSEVAHWGSSYEQYF. As DNA, the CDR3 is TGTGCCTGGAGTGAGGTAGCACATTGGGGGAGTTCCTACGAGCAGTACTTC.

This rearrangement joins TRBV4-2 to TRBJ2-1; a possible D gene is TRBD1 (6 bases). The CDR3 runs to 20 residues. Germline CDR1 is LGHNA and CDR2 is YNFKEQ. The V end lost 0 bases, the J end lost 6 bases, and 27 bases lay between the germline ends. CDR3 sequence reads: CASSQDAAVPRGRWGNEQFF. In DNA form, the CDR3 reads TGTGCCAGCAGCCAAGATGCGGCGGTACCCAGGGGTCGATGGGGCAATGAGCAGTTCTTC.

The table lists this clone with a few counts. The CDR3 loop reads CASSLSSYTEAFF. The CDR3, as DNA: TGTGCCAGCAGCTTAAGCTCCTACACTGAAGCTTTCTTT. V and J are TRBV7-9 and TRBJ1-1; D uncertain. Per the germline V gene, CDR1 is SEHNR and CDR2 is FQNEAQ (reference sequence). The CDR3 has 13 amino acids. V was shortened by 2 bases and J by 3 bases, with 7 bases between the two germline ends.

The chain joins TRBV5-1 to TRBJ2-2; tentative D call: TRBD2 (5 bases). From germline, CDR1 is SGHRS and CDR2 YFSETQ. CDR3 length equals 16 residues. Trimming shortened V by 0 bases and J by 6 bases, and 15 bases separated the two germline ends. CDR3 protein: CASSLVMGKRAGELFF. The DNA of the CDR3 is TGCGCCAGCAGCTTGGTTATGGGGAAGAGGGCCGGGGAGCTGTTTTTT.

V gene TRBV25-1 combines with J gene TRBJ2-7, with 9 bases identical to TRBD1. Germline CDR1 is MGHDK and CDR2 is SYGVNS. Trimming took 2 bases from V and 5 from J; bases not matched to a gene: 7. The CDR3 spans 15 residues. The CDR3 region is CASSEPGQGYHEQYF. Written as DNA, the CDR3 is TGTGCCAGCAGTGAACCCGGACAGGGGTACCACGAGCAGTACTTC.

V and J are TRBV2 and TRBJ1-4; 7 bases align to TRBD1. Germline trimming cut 6 bases from V and 7 bases from J; bases unmatched to any gene: 11. The CDR3 is 15 amino acids. Germline V lookup: CDR1 SNHLY, CDR2 FYNNEI. CDR3 coding DNA: TGTGCCAGCAGGCGTAACAGGGGCGGGGGTGAAAAACTGTTTTTT. Amino acids: CASRRNRGGGEKLFF.